This T cell receptor (beta chain) was recovered during a study of T cell repertoires in cytomegalovirus infection. The CDR3 length is 14 residues. CDR1 is MNHEY and CDR2 is SMNVEV in the germline V gene (reference sequence). Trimming cost V 1 base and J 5 bases, with 11 bases left between them. In regard to this clonotype: The target antigen is unknown.

TCRdb reprocessed the reads with MiXCR, giving one entry per CDR3 protein. The table has roughly 800,000 distinct CDR3 sequences, around 29% seen once; the top ten hold around 13%. This chain uses TRBV27 with TRBJ1-1; no clear D gene. Here the sequenced sample was cultured CD8+ T cells from PBMCs, taken from culture after CMV antigen stimulation. The receptor was derived from a human donor in good health (CMV status not recorded). Some clones in this sample may be carry-over from other donors' samples. The CDR3 nucleotides are TGTGCCAGCAGTTTATTCTACCCGGGGACTGAAGCTTTCTTT. It encodes CASSLFYPGTEAFF.